A selection of T cell receptor beta chains follows, all from one sample in a study of blood T cell repertoires in COVID-19. Data came from immunoSEQ multiplex PCR; TCRdb stores just in-frame clones and leaves some out. The profile shows approximately 50,000 clones, roughly 77% of them singletons. Specimen: peripheral blood. Every receptor here comes from a man between 70 and 80 years old with active or convalescent COVID-19. The CDR3 runs from the conserved cysteine through the conserved F or W. The D gene is left open where the match is weak. Size is omitted from some rows. Given values are once, few, many or a class for expanded clones.

>TRBJ2-1|.|TRBV5-1|.
TGCGCCAGCAGCCCAGAGGTGGCCGTTTACAATGAGCAGTTCTTC
CASSPEVAVYNEQFF
>TRBJ1-4|once|TRBV6-5|.
TGTGCCGCCACGTTCGGGGGTCATGAAAAACTGTTTTTT
CAATFGGHEKLFF
>TRBJ1-2|once|TRBV19|.
TGTGCCAGTAGTATCGACACTGGGCAGGGTGAGGGCTACACCTTC
CASSIDTGQGEGYTF
>TRBJ2-1|.|TRBV19|TRBD2
TGTGCCAGTACGACTAGCGGGGGGGACGTAGCGGCCTACAATGAGCAGTTCTTC
CASTTSGGDVAAYNEQFF
>TRBJ2-1|.|TRBV30|TRBD2
TGTGCCTGGAATAGCGGGGGGGCCGAGTTCAATGAGCAGTTCTTC
CAWNSGGAEFNEQFF
>TRBJ2-1|few|TRBV19|TRBD2
TGTGCCAGTAGTTCGGGGACTAGCGGGGGGAATGAGCAGTTCTTC
CASSSGTSGGNEQFF
>TRBJ2-1|.|TRBV11-3|TRBD1
TGTGCCAGCAGCTACAAAGGGACAGTCTACAATGAGCAGTTCTTC
CASSYKGTVYNEQFF
>TRBJ2-2|.|TRBV7-3|TRBD1
TGTGCCAGCAGCTTAATACTGACAGGGGTAAACACCGGGGAGCTGTTTTTT
CASSLILTGVNTGELFF
>TRBJ1-4|.|TRBV24-1|.
TGTGCCACCAGTGAGTCAGGGGAGCTGGCTAATGAAAAACTGTTTTTT
CATSESGELANEKLFF
>TRBJ2-5|.|TRBV6-5|TRBD1
TGTGCCAGCAGCGACAGGGGGCGAGAGACCCAGTACTTC
CASSDRGRETQYF
>TRBJ1-5|few|TRBV6-1|TRBD1
TGTGCCAGCAGTGACAGGGGGCATGAACAGCCCCAGCATTTT
CASSDRGHEQPQHF
>TRBJ2-1|.|TRBV5-6|.
TGTGCCAGCAGCTGGACCTCGAGGGCGGATGAGCAGTTCTTC
CASSWTSRADEQFF
>TRBJ1-5|.|TRBV10-1|TRBD1
TGCGCCAGCAGTGGGTCCGCACGAGGGGGCGGTAACAATCAGCCCCAGCATTTT
CASSGSARGGGNNQPQHF
>TRBJ1-2|.|TRBV7-2|TRBD1
TGTGCCAGCAGCTTAGGGCCTGGGACAGCTAACTATGGCTACACCTTC
CASSLGPGTANYGYTF
>TRBJ2-7|.|TRBV9|TRBD1
TGTGCCAGCAGCCAGGACAGGACCTACGAGCAGTACTTC
CASSQDRTYEQYF
>TRBJ2-1|.|TRBV5-1|TRBD2
TGCGCCAGCAGCTTGGCCGCGGGGACTAGCGGGGGTCACAATGAGCAGTTCTTC
CASSLAAGTSGGHNEQFF
>TRBJ1-1|.|TRBV9|.
TGTGCCAGCAGCGGAGGGGGTGGAGAGAACACTGAAGCTTTCTTT
CASSGGGGENTEAFF
>TRBJ1-2|.|TRBV29-1|TRBD1
TGCAGCGTTACAGGGGGCCATGGCTACACCTTC
CSVTGGHGYTF
>TRBJ1-2|.|TRBV7-2|TRBD1
TGTGCCAGCAGCCCGGGACAGGGGTACGGCTACACCTTC
CASSPGQGYGYTF
>TRBJ1-4|.|TRBV6-6|TRBD1
TGTGCCCTCGGGCAGGGGGCAGCTAATGAAAAACTGTTTTTT
CALGQGAANEKLFF
>TRBJ2-7|.|TRBV7-9|TRBD1
TGTGCCAGCAGCGTCGGACAGGGATACTACGAGCAGTACTTC
CASSVGQGYYEQYF
>TRBJ2-4|.|TRBV9|.
TGTGCCCCCGCGGGGCGCGAGGCCAAAAACATTCAGTACTTC
CAPAGREAKNIQYF
>TRBJ1-1|.|TRBV28|.
TGTGCCAGCCACACCCAGAACACTGAAGCTTTCTTT
CASHTQNTEAFF
>TRBJ1-2|.|TRBV4-3|.
TGCGCCAGCAGCCTCAGGCGACCTGGGTATGGCTACACCTTC
CASSLRRPGYGYTF
>TRBJ2-1|many|TRBV19|.
TGTGCCAGTAGTATCGGGTCGAACAATGAGCAGTTCTTC
CASSIGSNNEQFF
>TRBJ2-2|.|TRBV7-9|TRBD1
TGTGCCAGCAGTTATTCAGGGGGCGCCCCAGTCGGGGAGCTGTTTTTT
CASSYSGGAPVGELFF
>TRBJ1-5|.|TRBV24-1|.
TGTGCCACCAGTGAAAGCGGGGGTTTCAATCAGCCCCAGCATTTT
CATSESGGFNQPQHF
>TRBJ1-1|few|TRBV7-2|.
TGTGCCAGCAGCTTAAACGGGGGGCTCGGAGCTGAAGCTTTCTTT
CASSLNGGLGAEAFF